The 22 T cell receptor beta chains in this list originate from one sample, sequenced in a study of T cells in Graves' hyperthyroidism and ophthalmopathy. RNA transcripts gave rise to amplified TCR beta CDR3 regions. The HTBI primer set served for first-round RT-PCR of the TCR CDR3. TCRdb used MiXCR to reprocess the multiplex PCR reads, holding one entry per CDR3 protein. The table has about 290,000 distinct CDR3 sequences, over 15% seen once; the top ten hold approximately 60%. Sequencing input: blood. These receptors all come from a woman aged 60-70 years with Graves' ophthalmopathy.

The J gene is TRBJ2-7, the V gene TRBV9; the D gene is possibly TRBD2 (7 bases). Germline values: CDR1 SGDLS, CDR2 YYNGEE. V gave up 0 bases and J gave up 3 bases, with 13 bases separating them. The CDR3 covers 15 residues. CDR3 coding DNA: TGTGCCAGCAGCGTAGGGGCGGGGGCACTCTACGAGCAGTACTTC. It specifies CASSVGAGALYEQYF.

This clonotype came up many times. V usage is TRBV6-5 and J usage is TRBJ2-1, with unresolved D. Germline values: CDR1 MNHEY, CDR2 SVGAGI. With 0 bases removed from V and 0 bases from J, the gap between germline ends came to 6 bases. The CDR3 covers 15 residues. Here the CDR3 DNA reads TGTGCCAGCAGTTACTCAGGAAGCTCCTACAATGAGCAGTTCTTC. It encodes CASSYSGSSYNEQFF.

Written as DNA, the CDR3 is TGTGCCAGCAGCTGGGTAACGGGAGATACGCAGTATTTT. The encoded protein is CASSWVTGDTQYF. The chain recombines TRBV7-3 with TRBJ2-3; D is uncertain. Germline lookup yields CDR1 SGHTA and CDR2 FQGTGA. This CDR3 spans 13 amino acids. V was trimmed by 4 bases and J by 5 bases, leaving 10 bases between them.

This chain uses TRBV7-2 with TRBJ1-1; D possibly corresponds to TRBD1 (6 bases). Trimming removed 5 bases at V and 5 bases at J, with 15 bases between. The CDR3 loop spans 14 amino acids. Germline lookup yields CDR1 SGHTA and CDR2 FQGNSA. CDR3 sequence: CASSLGGSGTEAFF. The CDR3 coding sequence is TGTGCCAGCAGCCTTGGGGGCAGTGGTACTGAAGCTTTCTTT.

The chain carries TRBV7-2 and TRBJ1-2; D gene uncertain. Between the trimmed V and J ends, which lost 5 bases and 6 bases, there was a span of 13 bases. The CDR3 has 13 amino acids. CDR1 is SGHTA and CDR2 is FQGNSA in the germline V gene. The CDR3 region is CASSQTKRHGYTF. The CDR3 coding sequence is TGTGCCAGCAGCCAAACGAAGCGCCATGGCTACACCTTC.

This clonotype appeared many times. The chain employs TRBV20-1 and TRBJ2-7, with D possibly TRBD1 on 6 matching bases. The CDR3 extends over 15 amino acids. The ends were cut back, 3 bases at V and 2 bases at J, with 17 bases in the middle. Germline loops: CDR1 DFQATT, CDR2 SNEGSKA (reference sequence). CDR3 DNA sequence: TGCAGTGCTAGTTCGGGGTCAGGGGACACCTACGAGCAGTACTTC. Protein sequence: CSASSGSGDTYEQYF.

This clonotype was counted ten times or more. This chain uses TRBV2 with TRBJ1-1; D is undetermined. The germline CDR1 and CDR2 sequences are SNHLY and FYNNEI. Trimming removed 0 bases from V and 3 bases from J, with 8 bases in between. The CDR3 is 14 amino acids. The CDR3 spells CASSEAEGYTEAFF. The CDR3 nucleotides read TGTGCCAGCAGTGAAGCGGAGGGATACACTGAAGCTTTCTTT.

In this sample, this clonotype turned up a few times. This chain uses TRBV27 with TRBJ2-6, with 9 nucleotides matching TRBD1. This CDR3 has 17 amino acids. Germline V gene sequence: CDR1 MNHEY, CDR2 SMNVEV (reference sequence). J gave up 4 bases and V 5 bases, and 9 bases lay outside the gene matches. The CDR3 region has the DNA TGTGCCAGCAGTCCAACCAGGACAGGGGACGGGGCCAACGTCCTGACTTTC. Translation gives CASSPTRTGDGANVLTF.

This clonotype appeared many times. This chain connects TRBV9 to TRBJ2-1; D remains unclear. CDR1 is SGDLS and CDR2 is YYNGEE in the germline V gene. V was clipped by 0 bases and J by 2 bases, with 9 bases between them. This CDR3 spans 15 amino acids. CDR3 coding DNA: TGTGCCAGCAGCGTAGATGGTAGCACCTACAATGAGCAGTTCTTC. Protein: CASSVDGSTYNEQFF.

The rearrangement uses TRBV4-3 and TRBJ1-3; D is unresolved. The V end lost 1 base, the J end lost 0 bases, and 13 bases lay between the germline ends. CDR1 is LGHNA, CDR2 YSLEER, per germline. This CDR3 is built from 17 residues. CDR3 nucleotides: TGCGCCAGCAGCCAAGGCGGTCAGTCCTTCTCTGGAAACACCATATATTTT. This encodes CASSQGGQSFSGNTIYF.

In this sample, this clonotype turned up many times. The chain has TRBV3-1 and TRBJ1-1; D is undetermined. Germline V gene lookup returns CDR1 LGHDT and CDR2 YNNKEL (reference sequence). The CDR3 has 14 residues. V was shortened by 4 bases and J by 5 bases, with 14 bases between the two germline ends. CDR3: CASSPLASQTEAFF. CDR3 sequence (DNA): TGTGCCAGCAGCCCCTTGGCATCTCAGACTGAAGCTTTCTTT.

A few counts support this clonotype. This chain connects TRBV9 to TRBJ2-7; D might be TRBD1 (6 bases). The CDR3 length is 14 residues. V shed 0 bases and J shed 6 bases, with 13 bases lying between them. Per the germline V gene, CDR1 is SGDLS and CDR2 is YYNGEE. The CDR3 DNA follows: TGTGCCAGCAGCGTAGTCGGGACAAGTGGCGAGCAGTACTTC. Translation gives CASSVVGTSGEQYF.

This clonotype appeared a few times. J is TRBJ2-2 and V is TRBV27; D may be TRBD2 (6 bases). Germline assignment: CDR1 MNHEY and CDR2 SMNVEV (reference sequence). CDR3 length: 16 residues. Trimming pared 2 bases from V and 2 bases from J, leaving 12 bases between. The CDR3, as DNA: TGTGCCAGCAGTTTACCCCCGGGACTCAACACCGGGGAGCTGTTTTTT. The encoded protein is CASSLPPGLNTGELFF.

The chain carries TRBV27 and TRBJ2-7; D gene unclear. The CDR3 totals 16 residues. Trimming cost V 5 bases and J 3 bases, with 20 bases left between them. Germline lookup yields CDR1 MNHEY and CDR2 SMNVEV (reference sequence). Here the CDR3 reads CASSPHSEPNYYEQYF. As DNA, the CDR3 is TGTGCCAGCAGTCCCCATTCAGAGCCGAATTACTACGAGCAGTACTTC.

This clonotype was detected many times. This chain connects TRBV27 to TRBJ2-1; 8 bases line up with TRBD1. CDR1 is MNHEY, CDR2 SMNVEV, per germline (reference sequence). Trimming took 6 bases from V and 5 from J; bases not matched to a gene: 6. This CDR3 has 14 residues. CDR3 loop: CASRRGQGNNEQFF. The CDR3 nucleotides read TGTGCCAGCAGGCGAGGACAGGGTAACAATGAGCAGTTCTTC.

This clonotype has ten or more counts. This sequence joins TRBV2 and TRBJ1-4; 8 bases are a match to TRBD1. The CDR3 sequence is 14 residues long. Trimming cost V 8 bases and J 8 bases; bases outside gene matches: 10. Looked up from germline, CDR1 is SNHLY and CDR2 is FYNNEI. The chain's CDR3 is CASDGQGMKEKLFF. The CDR3 nucleotides read TGTGCCAGCGACGGACAGGGCATGAAAGAAAAACTGTTTTTT.

The V call is TRBV29-1, the J call TRBJ2-2, with 11 bases identical to TRBD1. Germline CDR1 reads SQVTM; CDR2 reads ANQGSEA. The CDR3 sequence is 16 residues long. Trimming removed 5 bases from V and 5 bases from J; junction bases left unmatched: 10. The DNA for the CDR3 is TGCAGCGTTTCACTTACCGGGACAGGGGGTACCGGGGAGCTGTTTTTT. Residues: CSVSLTGTGGTGELFF.

This clonotype has at least ten counts. The chain couples TRBV7-2 to TRBJ2-1, with 9 bases matching TRBD1. J was trimmed by 6 bases and V by 6 bases; bases with no gene match: 15. Germline V gives CDR1 SGHTA, CDR2 FQGNSA. The CDR3 covers 17 residues. The CDR3 DNA is TGTGCCAGCAGTTATCAGATGGGACAGGGCCTCCCCAATGAGCAGTTCTTC. It translates to CASSYQMGQGLPNEQFF.

The sample holds many counts of this clonotype. This chain joins TRBV27 and TRBJ1-1; D not resolved. The length of the CDR3 is 15 residues. Trimming removed 5 bases at V and 4 bases at J, with 17 bases between. The germline CDR1 and CDR2 sequences are MNHEY and SMNVEV (reference sequence). The DNA for the CDR3 is TGTGCCAGCAGTCGCGGGTTGGGGTCGGGCACTGAAGCTTTCTTT. It codes for CASSRGLGSGTEAFF.

Ten or more counts support this clonotype. The chain uses TRBV14 and TRBJ2-1, with a weak D call TRBD2 (6 bases). The CDR3 consists of 14 residues. Trimming shortened V by 0 bases and J by 7 bases, and 10 bases separated the two germline ends. Germline CDR1 reads SGHDN; CDR2 reads FVKESK. Written as DNA, the CDR3 is TGTGCCAGCAGCCAAGATGTGGCGGGAAATGAGCAGTTCTTC. As protein: CASSQDVAGNEQFF.

Many counts were recorded for this clonotype. The rearrangement joins TRBV7-2 to TRBJ1-2; 9 bases agree with TRBD1. Germline-derived CDR1 and CDR2 are SGHTA and FQGNSA. CDR3 length: 14 residues. V was clipped by 5 bases and J by 4 bases; unmatched bases: 5. The CDR3 sequence is CASSQNRGPYGYTF. CDR3 nucleotide sequence: TGTGCCAGCAGCCAAAACAGGGGGCCCTATGGCTACACCTTC.

This clonotype was observed at least ten times. The gene calls are TRBV13 and TRBJ1-1; D is undetermined. CDR1 and CDR2 (germline): PRHDT, FYEKMQ (reference sequence). With 1 base removed from V and 6 bases from J, the gap between germline ends came to 6 bases. The CDR3 totals 12 residues. CDR3: CASSLAFAEAFF. The DNA of the CDR3 is TGTGCCAGCAGCTTAGCTTTCGCTGAAGCTTTCTTT.